The entry that follows covers one T cell receptor (beta chain) sequence. The CDR3 runs to 16 residues. V lost 6 bases, J lost 7 bases, and 25 bases lay in between. Germline-derived CDR1 and CDR2 are SGHAT and FQNNGV. Libraries were prepared by immunoSEQ multiplex PCR; TCRdb keeps only in-frame clonotypes and omits some of them. Here the sample spans around 95,000 clones, about 83% being singletons. This entry is derived from a study of blood T cell repertoires in COVID-19. Turning to the study itself: COVID-19 samples collected from the United States, Italy and Spain covered acute and convalescent phases.

Sequencing was performed on peripheral blood. This sequence joins TRBV11-2 and TRBJ2-7; D is perhaps TRBD1 (6 bases). The TCR comes from a human donor in a cohort sampled during active COVID-19. Here the CDR3 reads CASSTDQGKGTREQYF. CDR3 in DNA: TGTGCCAGCAGTACCGATCAGGGGAAGGGGACGAGGGAGCAGTACTTC.